Listed below are T cell receptor beta chains from one sample, sequenced in a study of T-cell memory formation after mild COVID-19. One entry per CDR3 protein, called by TCRdb with MiXCR from the 5' RACE reads. The repertoire has 300,000 to 350,000 distinct CDR3 sequences, just under 20% of them found once; the top ten carry under 25%. Sequences were obtained from PBMCs or a T cell subset sorted from them (not recorded which). These receptors originate from a man in his late teens or twenties who had mild COVID-19 (a few samples of this study predate the infection). Cell type and time point are not known. Each CDR3 is given with its conserved first and last residue. The D gene is left open where the match is weak.

v_gene	j_gene	d_gene	CDR3aa
TRBV12-3/TRBV12-4	TRBJ2-7	NA	CASSPRGSGHEQYF
TRBV28	TRBJ1-2	NA	CASRAAWEDVKGYTF
TRBV5-6	TRBJ1-4	NA	CASSWGRLTNEKLFF
TRBV5-5	TRBJ2-1	NA	CASSFGNEQFF
TRBV5-1	TRBJ2-2	TRBD2	CASSQGTSGGQAGELFF
TRBV7-9	TRBJ1-2	NA	CASSAQGAGGYTF
TRBV24-1	TRBJ2-2	NA	CATSDSRVRGELFF
TRBV4-1	TRBJ1-1	NA	CASSQVRRGEMNTEAFF
TRBV18	TRBJ2-5	NA	CASSPESLGETQYF
TRBV4-3	TRBJ2-3	TRBD1	CASSQTGATGADTQYF
TRBV6-6	TRBJ1-1	NA	CASSSVTDMNTEAFF
TRBV20-1	TRBJ2-5	TRBD1	CSASYGTGTETQYF
TRBV3-1	TRBJ1-6	NA	CASSQGRPDGAYNSPLHF
TRBV2	TRBJ1-5	NA	CASRPGGSNQPQHF
TRBV6-2/TRBV6-3	TRBJ2-5	TRBD1	CASSTRGETQYF
TRBV5-1	TRBJ1-1	NA	CASSPHMTARDTEAFF
TRBV6-2/TRBV6-3	TRBJ1-5	NA	CASSQQSRQHF
TRBV7-3	TRBJ2-1	NA	CASSPDKAEQFF
TRBV7-2	TRBJ1-5	NA	CASSNRVSGTQHF
TRBV7-2	TRBJ2-5	NA	CASSLAGLQETQYF
TRBV10-2	TRBJ1-2	NA	CASRDGEGYTF
TRBV20-1	TRBJ2-1	TRBD2	CSADIAGGSGEQFF
TRBV7-3	TRBJ1-2	NA	CASSTGHGGYTF
TRBV27	TRBJ2-1	NA	CASSFDRTYNEQFF
TRBV20-1	TRBJ2-1	TRBD2	CSASGNGGGYNEQFF
TRBV24-1	TRBJ2-1	TRBD1	CATSDFPGQTFF
TRBV5-1	TRBJ1-1	NA	CASRSHWLGDTEAFF
TRBV6-5	TRBJ2-4	TRBD1	CASRRQGAAKNIQYF
TRBV20-1	TRBJ1-6	NA	CSASPRGSAYNSPLHF
TRBV28	TRBJ2-1	TRBD2	CASSLIAGSYNEQFF
TRBV2	TRBJ2-3	NA	CASTTGPQVTQYF
TRBV7-2	TRBJ2-2	NA	CASSPGVASAGELFF
TRBV4-1	TRBJ2-1	TRBD1	CASSRGQGLNEQFF
TRBV10-3	TRBJ1-2	NA	CAIKGPPPMGYTF
TRBV5-1	TRBJ1-5	NA	CASSPSGPNQPQHF
TRBV4-2	TRBJ1-1	NA	CASSQDLFTEAFF
TRBV15	TRBJ1-5	TRBD1	CATSRSNRGSNQPQHF
TRBV29-1	TRBJ1-1	NA	CSVETWAREAFF
TRBV7-2	TRBJ1-4	NA	CASSKLTELNEKLFF
TRBV12-3/TRBV12-4	TRBJ2-5	TRBD1	CASSSRTGIQETQYF
TRBV4-2	TRBJ2-3	TRBD2	CASSPQVSAGGSTTDTQYF
TRBV10-3	TRBJ2-5	NA	CAIRDSRETQYF
TRBV12-3/TRBV12-4	TRBJ2-3	NA	CASRPRLERRTDTQYF
TRBV27	TRBJ2-3	NA	CASLAQGTDTQYF
TRBV4-1	TRBJ2-1	NA	CASSPVGGQISYNEQFF
TRBV12-3/TRBV12-4	TRBJ2-1	TRBD2	CASSSPSGDNEQFF
TRBV10-3	TRBJ2-7	NA	CAISERDSYEQYF
TRBV6-5	TRBJ2-1	NA	CASSPGGGRTYNEQFF
TRBV11-2	TRBJ2-3	NA	CASSLDSGPWGTQYF
TRBV20-1	TRBJ2-3	NA	CSARTRATSLNTQYF
TRBV5-4	TRBJ2-7	NA	CASSLGLGYEQYF
TRBV20-1	TRBJ2-3	NA	CSAGRVPQYF
TRBV12-3/TRBV12-4	TRBJ2-1	TRBD2	CASSLEGTSVHYEQFF
TRBV7-9	TRBJ2-1	NA	CASSGLGENEQFF
TRBV2	TRBJ2-3	NA	CASSGVADSTDTQYF
TRBV7-7	TRBJ2-5	TRBD2	CASSLTSGVLKETQYF
TRBV12-3/TRBV12-4	TRBJ2-3	NA	CASIGGATDTQYF
TRBV5-6	TRBJ1-1	NA	CASREWPGDTEAFF
TRBV7-9	TRBJ1-4	NA	CASSPDRSNEKLFF
TRBV3-1	TRBJ2-7	NA	CASSQEGGTAREQYF